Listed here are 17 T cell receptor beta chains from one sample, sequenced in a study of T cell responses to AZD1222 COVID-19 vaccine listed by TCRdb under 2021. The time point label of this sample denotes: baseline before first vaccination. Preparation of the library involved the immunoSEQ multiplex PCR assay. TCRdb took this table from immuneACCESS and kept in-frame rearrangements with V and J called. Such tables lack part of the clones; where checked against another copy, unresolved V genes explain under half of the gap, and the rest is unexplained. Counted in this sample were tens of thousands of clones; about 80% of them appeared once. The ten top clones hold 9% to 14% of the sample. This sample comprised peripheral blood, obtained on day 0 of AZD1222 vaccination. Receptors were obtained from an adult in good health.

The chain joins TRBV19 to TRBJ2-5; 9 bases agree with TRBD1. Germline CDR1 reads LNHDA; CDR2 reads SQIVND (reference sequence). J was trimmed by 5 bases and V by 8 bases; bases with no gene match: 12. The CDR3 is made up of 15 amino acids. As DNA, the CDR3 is TGTGCCAGTGCCACAATGACAGGGGGGGGCGAGACCCAGTACTTC. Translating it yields CASATMTGGGETQYF.

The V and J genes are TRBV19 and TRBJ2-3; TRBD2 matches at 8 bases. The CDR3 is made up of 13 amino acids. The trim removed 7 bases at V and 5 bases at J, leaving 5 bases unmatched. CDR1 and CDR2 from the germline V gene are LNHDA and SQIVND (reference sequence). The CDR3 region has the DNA TGTGCCAGTACCGGGGGGGAGGGAGATACGCAGTATTTT. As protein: CASTGGEGDTQYF.

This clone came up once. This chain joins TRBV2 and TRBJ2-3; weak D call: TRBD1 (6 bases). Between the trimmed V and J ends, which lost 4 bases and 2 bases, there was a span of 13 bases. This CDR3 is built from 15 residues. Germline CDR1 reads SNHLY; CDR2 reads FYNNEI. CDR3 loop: CASSGWDTVTDTQYF. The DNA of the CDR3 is TGTGCCAGCAGTGGATGGGACACAGTCACAGATACGCAGTATTTT.

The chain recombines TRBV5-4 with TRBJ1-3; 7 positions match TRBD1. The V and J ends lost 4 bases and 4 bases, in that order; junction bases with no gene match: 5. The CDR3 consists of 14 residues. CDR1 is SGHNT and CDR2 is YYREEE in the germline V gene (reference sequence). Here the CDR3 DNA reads TGTGCCAGCAGCACGCCGACAGGGGGAAACACCATATATTTT. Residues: CASSTPTGGNTIYF. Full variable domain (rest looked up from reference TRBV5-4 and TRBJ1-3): ETGVTQSPTHLIKTRGQQVTLRCSSQSGHNTVSWYQQALGQGPQFIFQYYREEENGRGNFPPRFSGLQFPNYSSELNVNALELDDSALYLCASSTPTGGNTIYFGEGSWLTVV.

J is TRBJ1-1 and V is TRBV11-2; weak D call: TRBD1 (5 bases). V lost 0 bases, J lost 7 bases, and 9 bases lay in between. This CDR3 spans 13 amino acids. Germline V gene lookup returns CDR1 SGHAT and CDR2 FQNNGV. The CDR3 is CASSLDRQGEAFF. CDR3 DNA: TGTGCCAGCAGCTTAGATCGGCAGGGTGAAGCTTTCTTT.

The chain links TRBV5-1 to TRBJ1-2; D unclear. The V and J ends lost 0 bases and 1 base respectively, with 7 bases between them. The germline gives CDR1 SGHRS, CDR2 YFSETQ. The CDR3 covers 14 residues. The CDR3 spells CASSLGYGNYGYTF. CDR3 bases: TGCGCCAGCAGCTTGGGCTACGGTAACTATGGCTACACCTTC.

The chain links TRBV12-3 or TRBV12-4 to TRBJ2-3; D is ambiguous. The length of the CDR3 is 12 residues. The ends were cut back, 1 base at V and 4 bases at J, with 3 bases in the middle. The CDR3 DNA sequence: TGTGCCAGCAGTTTAGAGCCAGATACGCAGTATTTT. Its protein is CASSLEPDTQYF.

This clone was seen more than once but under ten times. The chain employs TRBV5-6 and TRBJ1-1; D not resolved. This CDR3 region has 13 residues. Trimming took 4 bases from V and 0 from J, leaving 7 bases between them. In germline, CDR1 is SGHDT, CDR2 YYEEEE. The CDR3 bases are TGTGCCAGCAGCCCCATCGTGAACACTGAAGCTTTCTTT. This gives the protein CASSPIVNTEAFF.

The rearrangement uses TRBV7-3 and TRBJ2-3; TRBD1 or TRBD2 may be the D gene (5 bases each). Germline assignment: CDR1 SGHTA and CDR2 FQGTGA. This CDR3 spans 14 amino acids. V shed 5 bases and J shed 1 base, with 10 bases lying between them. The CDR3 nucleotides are TGTGCCAGCAGCATTGGGACCCGCACAGATACGCAGTATTTT. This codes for CASSIGTRTDTQYF.

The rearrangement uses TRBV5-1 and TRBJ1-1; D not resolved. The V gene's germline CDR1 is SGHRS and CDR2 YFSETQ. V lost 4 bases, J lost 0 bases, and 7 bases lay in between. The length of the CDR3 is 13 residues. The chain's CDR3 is CASSPSMNTEAFF. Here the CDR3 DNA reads TGCGCCAGCAGCCCGTCGATGAACACTGAAGCTTTCTTT. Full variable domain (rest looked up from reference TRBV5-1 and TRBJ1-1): KAGVTQTPRYLIKTRGQQVTLSCSPISGHRSVSWYQQTPGQGLQFLFEYFSETQRNKGNFPGRFSGRQFSNSRSEMNVSTLELGDSALYLCASSPSMNTEAFFGQGTRLTVV.

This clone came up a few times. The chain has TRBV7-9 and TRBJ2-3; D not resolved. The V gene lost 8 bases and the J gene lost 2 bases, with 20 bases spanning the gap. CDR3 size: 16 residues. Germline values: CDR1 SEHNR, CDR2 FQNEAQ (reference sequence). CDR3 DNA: TGTGCCAGCCGCCGTTTGCGAGGAAGGACCACAGATACGCAGTATTTT. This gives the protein CASRRLRGRTTDTQYF.

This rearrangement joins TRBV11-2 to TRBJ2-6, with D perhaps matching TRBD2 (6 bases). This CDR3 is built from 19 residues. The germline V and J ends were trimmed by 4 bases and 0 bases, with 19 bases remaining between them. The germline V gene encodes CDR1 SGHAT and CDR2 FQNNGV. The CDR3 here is CASSSPGGILDSGANVLTF. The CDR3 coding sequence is TGTGCCAGCAGCTCCCCCGGAGGGATCCTGGACTCTGGGGCCAACGTCCTGACTTTC.

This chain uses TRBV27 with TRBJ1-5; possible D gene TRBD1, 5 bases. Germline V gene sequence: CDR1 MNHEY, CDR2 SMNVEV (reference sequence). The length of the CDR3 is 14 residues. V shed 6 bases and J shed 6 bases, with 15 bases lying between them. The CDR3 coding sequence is TGTGCCAGCAGGGGGGACGGGGATCGTCAGCCCCAGCATTTT. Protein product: CASRGDGDRQPQHF.

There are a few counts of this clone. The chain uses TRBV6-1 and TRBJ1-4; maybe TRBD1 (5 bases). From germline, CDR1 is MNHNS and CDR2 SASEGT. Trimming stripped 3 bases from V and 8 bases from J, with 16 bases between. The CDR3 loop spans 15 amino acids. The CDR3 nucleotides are TGTGCCAGCAGTGATTGGGGCCGGTCCGAAGAAAAACTGTTTTTT. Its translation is CASSDWGRSEEKLFF.

This CDR3 is CATRGDNYGYTF. The CDR3 DNA reads as TGTGCCACCAGGGGGGATAACTATGGCTACACCTTC. The chain links TRBV12-3 or TRBV12-4 to TRBJ1-2; 7 bases are shared with TRBD1. CDR3 length: 12 amino acids. Trimming cost V 10 bases and J 1 base; bases outside gene matches: 3.

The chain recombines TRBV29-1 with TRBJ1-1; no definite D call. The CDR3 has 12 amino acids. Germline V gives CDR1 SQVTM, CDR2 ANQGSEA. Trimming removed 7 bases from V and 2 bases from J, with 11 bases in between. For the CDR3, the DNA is TGCAGCGCCCAGAGGAGCAACACTGAAGCTTTCTTT. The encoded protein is CSAQRSNTEAFF.

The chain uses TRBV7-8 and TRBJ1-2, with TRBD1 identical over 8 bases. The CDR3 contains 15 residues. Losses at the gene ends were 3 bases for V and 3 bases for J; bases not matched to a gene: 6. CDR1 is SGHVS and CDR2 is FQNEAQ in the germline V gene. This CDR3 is CASSFQPTGDYGYTF. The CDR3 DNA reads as TGTGCCAGCAGCTTCCAACCGACAGGGGACTATGGCTACACCTTC.